The 19 T cell receptor beta chains in this list originate from one sample, sequenced in a study of CD8 T cells in Susac syndrome. With random hexamers, 0.5 to 1 ug RNA was reverse transcribed. One entry per CDR3 protein, called by TCRdb with MiXCR from the immunoSEQ multiplex PCR reads. There are some 110,000 distinct CDR3 sequences in the sample; 96% occur only once, and roughly 0.14% lies in the top ten. The specimen sequenced was CD4+ T cells from PBMCs. These receptors came from a human donor with Susac syndrome.

The rearrangement uses TRBV29-1 and TRBJ2-5; 8 bases are shared with TRBD1. Germline assignment: CDR1 SQVTM and CDR2 ANQGSEA. The CDR3 contains 14 residues. Germline trimming cut 4 bases from V and 5 bases from J; bases unmatched to any gene: 9. CDR3 in amino acids: CSVAYRGSRETQYF. CDR3 sequence (DNA): TGCAGCGTTGCCTACAGGGGGTCGAGGGAGACCCAGTACTTC.

This chain links TRBV29-1 with TRBJ1-2; 8 bases line up with TRBD1. J lost 2 bases, V lost 5 bases, and 7 bases had no gene match. Germline CDR1 SQVTM, CDR2 ANQGSEA. The CDR3 runs to 14 residues. The CDR3 loop is CSVIRGQSNYGYTF. The CDR3 DNA sequence: TGCAGCGTTATCAGGGGGCAATCCAACTATGGCTACACCTTC.

The chain uses TRBV9 and TRBJ2-1; 12 positions agree with TRBD2. J gave up 8 bases and V 0 bases, and 3 bases lay outside the gene matches. Per the germline V gene, CDR1 is SGDLS and CDR2 is YYNGEE. The CDR3 contains 15 residues. The CDR3: CASSVGLAGDDEQFF. In DNA form, the CDR3 reads TGTGCCAGCAGCGTAGGACTAGCGGGAGACGATGAGCAGTTCTTC.

This CDR3 is CSASESAKNIQYF. Here the CDR3 DNA reads TGCAGTGCTAGCGAGTCAGCCAAAAACATTCAGTACTTC. The V and J genes are TRBV20-1 and TRBJ2-4, with D uncertain. This CDR3 region has 13 residues. Germline V gives CDR1 DFQATT, CDR2 SNEGSKA (reference sequence). V lost 3 bases, J lost 0 bases, and 6 bases lay in between.

The chain links TRBV29-1 to TRBJ2-5; D unresolved. Germline lookup yields CDR1 SQVTM and CDR2 ANQGSEA. V dropped 4 bases and J dropped 2 bases, with 8 bases sitting between them. The CDR3 sequence is 12 residues long. This CDR3 is CSVGARQETQYF. CDR3 nucleotides: TGCAGCGTTGGGGCGAGGCAAGAGACCCAGTACTTC.

The V gene is TRBV5-1, the J gene TRBJ2-1; TRBD2 might be the D (6 bases). Looked up from germline, CDR1 is SGHRS and CDR2 is YFSETQ. The CDR3 runs 14 residues. The V gene lost 7 bases and the J gene lost 0 bases, with 11 bases spanning the gap. Here the CDR3 reads CASSTGDSYNEQFF. The CDR3 DNA follows: TGCGCCAGCTCCACGGGGGACTCCTACAATGAGCAGTTCTTC.

The CDR3 sequence is CASSFKATNEKLFF. Here the CDR3 DNA reads TGTGCCAGCAGTTTCAAGGCAACTAATGAAAAACTGTTTTTT. The chain joins TRBV27 to TRBJ1-4; no clear D. The CDR3 is made up of 14 amino acids. CDR1 and CDR2 from the germline V gene are MNHEY and SMNVEV (reference sequence). Trimming removed 3 bases from V and 0 bases from J, with 5 bases in between.

V usage is TRBV6-5 and J usage is TRBJ1-1; TRBD1 is a possible D gene (6 bases). V was cut by 7 bases and J by 5 bases, with 14 bases left in between. The CDR3 spans 13 residues. Germline CDR1 MNHEY, CDR2 SVGAGI. CDR3 sequence: CASTRGARTEAFF. CDR3 bases: TGTGCCAGCACCCGGGGGGCCCGAACTGAAGCTTTCTTT.

The V call is TRBV14, the J call TRBJ2-1, with TRBD2 matching over 14 bases. This CDR3 has 16 amino acids. V trimming: 4 bases; J trimming: 8 bases; junction bases outside the gene matches: 7. Germline CDR1 and CDR2: SGHDN and FVKESK. The CDR3 DNA reads TGTGCCAGCAGCCCAACGCGGGGACTAGCGGGAGATGAGCAGTTCTTC. Protein product: CASSPTRGLAGDEQFF.

This clonotype was recorded once. The rearrangement joins TRBV7-9 to TRBJ1-1, with 8 bases that match TRBD1. The junction had 6 bases not matched to a gene; V was cut back by 5 bases and J by 4 bases. The CDR3 totals 14 residues. Germline loops: CDR1 SEHNR, CDR2 FQNEAQ (reference sequence). CDR3: CASSGDTGGTEAFF. CDR3 in DNA: TGTGCCAGCAGCGGAGATACAGGGGGCACTGAAGCTTTCTTT.

The gene calls are TRBV7-6 and TRBJ2-3; 14 bases match TRBD2. V was clipped by 0 bases and J by 6 bases; unmatched bases: 11. Germline CDR1 reads SGHVS; CDR2 reads FNYEAQ. This CDR3 region has 19 residues. CDR3 sequence reads: CASSLAAPGTSGSLDTQYF. CDR3 sequence (DNA): TGTGCCAGCAGCTTAGCCGCCCCCGGGACTAGCGGGAGTCTGGATACGCAGTATTTT.

The chain joins TRBV5-1 to TRBJ1-5; 9 nucleotides align to TRBD1. The V and J ends lost 3 bases and 6 bases, in that order; junction bases with no gene match: 7. Germline assignment: CDR1 SGHRS and CDR2 YFSETQ. The CDR3 runs 15 residues. CDR3 sequence: CASSWTGERAQPQHF. CDR3 DNA: TGCGCCAGCAGCTGGACAGGGGAAAGGGCTCAGCCCCAGCATTTT.

The chain combines TRBV12-3 or TRBV12-4 with TRBJ2-3; 9 bases are a match to TRBD2. The CDR3 sequence is 16 residues long. The V and J ends lost 5 bases and 5 bases, in that order; junction bases with no gene match: 11. The CDR3 DNA is TGTGCCAGCAGTCCCCGACTAGCGGCCCAATTAGATACGCAGTATTTT. Translating gives CASSPRLAAQLDTQYF.

This clonotype occurred a few times. This chain uses TRBV6-5 with TRBJ2-3; TRBD1 aligns across 7 bases. CDR3 length: 15 amino acids. J gave up 2 bases and V 0 bases, and 2 bases lay outside the gene matches. Germline V gives CDR1 MNHEY, CDR2 SVGAGI. The CDR3 DNA reads as TGTGCCAGCAGTTACTCAGGACAGGACACAGATACGCAGTATTTT. Protein product: CASSYSGQDTDTQYF.

The V and J genes are TRBV7-9 and TRBJ2-7; 8 positions match TRBD1. V lost 5 bases, J lost 0 bases, and 9 bases stayed unmatched. The V gene's germline CDR1 is SEHNR and CDR2 FQNEAQ (reference sequence). The CDR3 runs 16 residues. The CDR3 DNA follows: TGTGCCAGCAGCGGCATCCGACAGGGGATCTCCTACGAGCAGTACTTC. Translated, it gives CASSGIRQGISYEQYF. Using reference TRBV7-9 and TRBJ2-7 for the parts outside the CDR3, the full variable domain is DTGVSQNPRHKITKRGQNVTFRCDPISEHNRLYWYRQTLGQGPEFLTYFQNEAQLEKSRLLSDRFSAERPKGSFSTLEIQRTEQGDSAMYLCASSGIRQGISYEQYFGPGTRLTVT.

The rearrangement links TRBV20-1 to TRBJ2-3, with a weak D call TRBD2 (5 bases). Germline V lookup: CDR1 DFQATT, CDR2 SNEGSKA (reference sequence). The CDR3 runs to 15 residues. V was cut by 3 bases and J by 0 bases, with 13 bases left in between. The CDR3 loop reads CSARKDGLSTDTQYF. The DNA for the CDR3 is TGCAGTGCTAGGAAGGATGGACTCAGCACAGATACGCAGTATTTT.

This chain links TRBV9 with TRBJ2-7; D not resolved. Germline V gene data show CDR1 as SGDLS and CDR2 as YYNGEE. With 6 bases removed from V and 5 bases from J, the gap between germline ends came to 18 bases. This CDR3 comprises 14 residues. The CDR3 loop is CASNIGSQSDEQYF. The CDR3 DNA reads as TGTGCCAGCAATATTGGCTCCCAGAGCGACGAGCAGTACTTC.

This chain uses TRBV30 with TRBJ1-1; no clear D gene. There are 13 residues in the CDR3. V was cut by 0 bases and J by 7 bases, with 12 bases left in between. Per germline, CDR1 GTSNPN and CDR2 SVGIG (reference sequence). The CDR3 nucleotides are TGTGCCTGGAGTGTACGCGGCGTCTATGAAGCTTTCTTT. Translated, it gives CAWSVRGVYEAFF.

This sequence joins TRBV28 and TRBJ2-7, with 7 bases matching TRBD2. Losses at the gene ends were 7 bases for V and 0 bases for J; bases not matched to a gene: 12. Germline V gene data show CDR1 as MDHEN and CDR2 as SYDVKM. The CDR3 extends over 16 amino acids. The CDR3 sequence is CASNQLGGSSSYEQYF. In DNA, the CDR3 is TGTGCCAGCAACCAATTGGGGGGGAGCAGCTCCTACGAGCAGTACTTC.